The T cell receptor (beta chain) described here comes from a study of cytomegalovirus exposure and HLA in healthy donors. The overall study: Earlier findings included 100 million to 130 million unique TCR beta sequences obtained from about 180 million T cells.

The CDR3 spans 19 residues. In germline, CDR1 is MDHEN, CDR2 SYDVKM. The V end was cut by 6 bases, the J end by 0 bases, with 24 bases between. A multiplex PCR was run with 60 Vbeta primers and 13 Jbeta primers. Method: immunoSEQ multiplex PCR; TCRdb's copy keeps in-frame clones and lacks some. This sample has 70,000 to 95,000 clones, with roughly 79% found just once. Notes on the study in general: CMV serostatus alone was available as immune exposure information. Most TCRs appeared rarely, but some public TCRs recurred in many donors. Rates of TCR association differed by HLA locus in a later analysis, with DRB1 highest and HLA-C lowest.

As for this clone: The antigen is not known.

Source material: PBMCs. J is TRBJ1-5 and V is TRBV28; D remains unclear. The source is a woman in her twenties or thirties in good health and CMV-seronegative. CDR3 amino acids: CASRDLRHSTTYSNQPQHF. The DNA of the CDR3 is TGTGCCAGCAGGGATTTGAGACACTCGACCACTTATAGCAATCAGCCCCAGCATTTT.